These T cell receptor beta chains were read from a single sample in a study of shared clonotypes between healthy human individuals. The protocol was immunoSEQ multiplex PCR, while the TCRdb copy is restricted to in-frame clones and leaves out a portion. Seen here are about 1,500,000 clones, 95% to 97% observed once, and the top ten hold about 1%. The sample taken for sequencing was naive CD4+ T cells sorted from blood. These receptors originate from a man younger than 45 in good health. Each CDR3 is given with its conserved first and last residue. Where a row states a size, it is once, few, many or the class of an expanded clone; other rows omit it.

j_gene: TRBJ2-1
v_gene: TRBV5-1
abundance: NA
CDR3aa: CASSLSSGYNEQFF

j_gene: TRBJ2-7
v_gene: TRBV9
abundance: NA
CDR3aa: CASSPLDYPYEQYF

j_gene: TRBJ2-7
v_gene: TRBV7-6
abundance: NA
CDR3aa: CASSLGLADYEQYF

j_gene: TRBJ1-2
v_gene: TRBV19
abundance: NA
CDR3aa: CASSIRTEYGYTF

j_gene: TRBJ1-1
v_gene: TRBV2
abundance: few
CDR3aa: CASSDRTLGTEEEAFF

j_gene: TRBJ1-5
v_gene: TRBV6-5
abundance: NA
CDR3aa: CASSFTGGGQPQHF

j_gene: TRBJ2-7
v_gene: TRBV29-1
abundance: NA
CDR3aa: CSAITGSNEQYF

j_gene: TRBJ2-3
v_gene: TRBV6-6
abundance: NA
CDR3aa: CASRTTGTDTQYF

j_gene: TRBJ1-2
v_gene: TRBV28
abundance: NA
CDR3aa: CASSLGGAKGYTF

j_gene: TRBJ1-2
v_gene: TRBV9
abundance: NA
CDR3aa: CASSPMLLGYTF

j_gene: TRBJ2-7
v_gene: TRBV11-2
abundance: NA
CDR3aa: CASSQARGPYEQYF

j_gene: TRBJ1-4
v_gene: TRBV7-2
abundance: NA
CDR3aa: CASRGIFNEKLFF

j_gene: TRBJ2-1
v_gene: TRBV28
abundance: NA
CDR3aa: CASSALVGLAGNEQFF

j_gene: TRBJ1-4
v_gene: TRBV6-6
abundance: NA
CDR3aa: CASSYSPGLEKLFF

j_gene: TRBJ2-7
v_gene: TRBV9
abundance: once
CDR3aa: CASSVGGTTVYEQYF

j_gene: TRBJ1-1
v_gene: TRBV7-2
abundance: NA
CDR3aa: CASSSQGARTEAFF

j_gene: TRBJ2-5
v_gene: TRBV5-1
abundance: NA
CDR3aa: CASSLGLADFQETQYF

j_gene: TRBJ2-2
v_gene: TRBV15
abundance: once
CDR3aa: CATRGRLAGGTGELFF

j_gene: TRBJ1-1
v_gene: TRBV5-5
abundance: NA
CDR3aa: CASSPPGTGPNTEAFF

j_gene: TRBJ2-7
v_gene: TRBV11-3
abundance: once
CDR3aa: CASRRVAGREQYF

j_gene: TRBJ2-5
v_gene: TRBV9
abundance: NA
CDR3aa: CASSRLPGTGLVRETQYF

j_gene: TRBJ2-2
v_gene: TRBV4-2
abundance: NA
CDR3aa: CASSQGQGRNGELFF

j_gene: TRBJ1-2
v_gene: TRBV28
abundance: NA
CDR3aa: CASSVGSAYGYTF

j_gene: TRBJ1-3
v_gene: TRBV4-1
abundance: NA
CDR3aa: CASSQGTGVGNTIYF

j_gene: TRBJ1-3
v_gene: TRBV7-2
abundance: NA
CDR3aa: CASSLSNWPQSSGNTIYF

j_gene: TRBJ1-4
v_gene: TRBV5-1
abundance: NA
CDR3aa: CASSLDGRTNEKLFF

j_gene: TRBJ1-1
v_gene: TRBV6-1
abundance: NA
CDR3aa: CASSEGTLNTEAFF

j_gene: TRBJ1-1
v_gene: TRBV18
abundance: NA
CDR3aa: CASSPKLALMNTEAFF

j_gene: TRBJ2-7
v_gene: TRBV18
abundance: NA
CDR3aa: CASSPLSGRTGSYEQYF

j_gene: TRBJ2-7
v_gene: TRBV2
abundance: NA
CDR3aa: CASRRAGGPNEQYF

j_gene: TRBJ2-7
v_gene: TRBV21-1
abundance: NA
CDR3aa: CASSQIQGMFSYEQYF

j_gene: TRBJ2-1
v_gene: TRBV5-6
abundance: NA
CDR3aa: CASSLPLRAGGPEEQFF

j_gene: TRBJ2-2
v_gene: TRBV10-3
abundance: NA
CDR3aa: CAISEVAPGGGYTGELFF

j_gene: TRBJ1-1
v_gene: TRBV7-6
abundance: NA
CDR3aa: CASSLGGAYTEAFF

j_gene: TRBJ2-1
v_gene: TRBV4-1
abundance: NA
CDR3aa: CASRLRGEGNEQFF

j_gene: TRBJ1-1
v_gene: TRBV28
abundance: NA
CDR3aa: CASSRGDRPEAFF

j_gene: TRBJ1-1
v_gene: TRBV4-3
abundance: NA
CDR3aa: CASSQASAENTEAFF

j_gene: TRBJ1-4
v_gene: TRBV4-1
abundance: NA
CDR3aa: CASSSYDRPTNEKLFF

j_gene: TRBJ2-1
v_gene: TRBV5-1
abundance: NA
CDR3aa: CASSHGVADYNEQFF

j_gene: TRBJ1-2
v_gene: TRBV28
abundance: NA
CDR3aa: CASSLIQNYGYTF

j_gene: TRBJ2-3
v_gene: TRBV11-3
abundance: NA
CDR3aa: CASSIGTGTDTQYF

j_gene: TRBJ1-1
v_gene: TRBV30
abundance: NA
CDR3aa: CAWDRARGNTEAFF

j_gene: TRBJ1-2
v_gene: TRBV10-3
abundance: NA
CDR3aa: CATAPGTDYGYTF

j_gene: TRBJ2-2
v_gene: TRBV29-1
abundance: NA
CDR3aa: CSAPRPTSANTGELFF

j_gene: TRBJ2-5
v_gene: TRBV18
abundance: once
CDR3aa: CASSLGSPQETQYF

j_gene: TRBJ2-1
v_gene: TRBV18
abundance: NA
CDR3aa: CASSPLVTPPNEQFF

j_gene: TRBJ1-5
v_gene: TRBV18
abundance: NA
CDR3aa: CASSERPGKPLSNQPQHF

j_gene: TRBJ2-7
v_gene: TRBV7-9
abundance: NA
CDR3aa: CASSPLASGSRGGTYEQYF

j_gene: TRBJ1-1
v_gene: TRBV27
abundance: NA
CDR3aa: CASSFRDRRNTEAFF